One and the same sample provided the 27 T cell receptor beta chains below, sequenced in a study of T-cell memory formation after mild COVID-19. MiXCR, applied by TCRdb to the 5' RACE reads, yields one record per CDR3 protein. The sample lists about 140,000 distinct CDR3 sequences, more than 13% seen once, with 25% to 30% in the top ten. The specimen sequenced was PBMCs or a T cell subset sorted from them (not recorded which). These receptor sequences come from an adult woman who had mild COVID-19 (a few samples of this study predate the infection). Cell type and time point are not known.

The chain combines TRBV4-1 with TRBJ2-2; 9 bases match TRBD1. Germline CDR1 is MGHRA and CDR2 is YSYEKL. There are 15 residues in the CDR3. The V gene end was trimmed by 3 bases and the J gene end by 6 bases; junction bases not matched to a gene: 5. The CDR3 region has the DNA TGCGCCAGCAGCCATACAGGGGGCGCCCCCGGGGAGCTGTTTTTT. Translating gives CASSHTGGAPGELFF.

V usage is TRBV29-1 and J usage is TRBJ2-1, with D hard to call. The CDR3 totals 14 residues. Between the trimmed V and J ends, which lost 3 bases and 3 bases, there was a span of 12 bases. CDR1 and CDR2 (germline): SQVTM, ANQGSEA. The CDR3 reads CSVEPPRVYNEQFF. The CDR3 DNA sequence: TGCAGCGTTGAGCCACCTCGGGTCTACAATGAGCAGTTCTTC.

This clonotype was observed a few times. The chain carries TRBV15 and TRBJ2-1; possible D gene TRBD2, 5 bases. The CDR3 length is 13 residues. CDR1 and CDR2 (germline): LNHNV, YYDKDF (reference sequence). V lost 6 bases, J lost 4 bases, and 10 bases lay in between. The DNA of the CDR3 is TGTGCCACCAGTGGACTGCGGTACAATGAGCAGTTCTTC. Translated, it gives CATSGLRYNEQFF. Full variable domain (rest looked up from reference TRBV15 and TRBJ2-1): DAMVIQNPRYQVTQFGKPVTLSCSQTLNHNVMYWYQQKSSQAPKLLFHYYDKDFNNEADTPDNFQSRRPNTSFCFLDIRSPGLGDTAMYLCATSGLRYNEQFFGPGTRLTVL.

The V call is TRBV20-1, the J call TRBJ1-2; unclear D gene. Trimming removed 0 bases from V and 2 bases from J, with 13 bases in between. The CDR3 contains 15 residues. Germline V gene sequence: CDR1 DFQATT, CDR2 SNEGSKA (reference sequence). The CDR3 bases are TGCAGTGCTAGAGATCCCCCGGGGTCCAACTATGGCTACACCTTC. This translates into CSARDPPGSNYGYTF.

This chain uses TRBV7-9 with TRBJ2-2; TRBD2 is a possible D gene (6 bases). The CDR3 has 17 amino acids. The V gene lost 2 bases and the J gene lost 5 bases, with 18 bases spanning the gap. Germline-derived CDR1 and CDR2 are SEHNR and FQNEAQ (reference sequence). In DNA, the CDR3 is TGTGCCAGCAGCTTACCTGATTTGCGGGAATGGACCGGGGAGCTGTTTTTT. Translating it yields CASSLPDLREWTGELFF.

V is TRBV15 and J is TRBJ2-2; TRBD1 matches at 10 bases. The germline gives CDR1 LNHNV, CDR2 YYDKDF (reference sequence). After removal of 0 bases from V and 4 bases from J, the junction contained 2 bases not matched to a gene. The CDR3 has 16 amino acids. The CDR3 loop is CATSREDRGSTGELFF. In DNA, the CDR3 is TGTGCCACCAGCAGAGAGGACAGGGGGAGCACCGGGGAGCTGTTTTTT.

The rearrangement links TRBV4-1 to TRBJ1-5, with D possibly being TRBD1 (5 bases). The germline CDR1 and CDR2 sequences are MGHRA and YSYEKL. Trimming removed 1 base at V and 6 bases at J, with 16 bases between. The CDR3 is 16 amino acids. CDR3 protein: CASSQAGVFPAQPQHF. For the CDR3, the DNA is TGCGCCAGCAGCCAAGCGGGGGTATTTCCGGCTCAGCCCCAGCATTTT.

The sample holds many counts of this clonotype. The CDR3 region is CASRYIQADTQYF. The CDR3 coding sequence is TGTGCCAGCAGATATATACAGGCAGATACGCAGTATTTT. The chain uses TRBV7-8 and TRBJ2-3, with D maybe TRBD1 (5 bases). The CDR3 is 13 residues long. CDR1 and CDR2 from the germline V gene are SGHVS and FQNEAQ. Trimming stripped 6 bases from V and 4 bases from J, with 11 bases between.

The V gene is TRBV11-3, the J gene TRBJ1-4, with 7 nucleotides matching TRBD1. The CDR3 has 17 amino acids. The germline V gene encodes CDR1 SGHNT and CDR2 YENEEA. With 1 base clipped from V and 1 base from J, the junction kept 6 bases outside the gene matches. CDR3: CASSLADRDGTNEKLFF. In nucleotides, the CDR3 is TGTGCCAGCAGCTTAGCTGACAGGGACGGAACTAATGAAAAACTGTTTTTT.

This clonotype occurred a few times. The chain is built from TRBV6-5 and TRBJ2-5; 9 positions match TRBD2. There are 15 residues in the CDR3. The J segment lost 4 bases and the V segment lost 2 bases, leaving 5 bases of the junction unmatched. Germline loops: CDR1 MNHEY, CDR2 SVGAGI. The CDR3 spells CASSYGAGGGETQYF. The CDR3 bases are TGTGCCAGCAGTTACGGAGCGGGAGGAGGAGAGACCCAGTACTTC.

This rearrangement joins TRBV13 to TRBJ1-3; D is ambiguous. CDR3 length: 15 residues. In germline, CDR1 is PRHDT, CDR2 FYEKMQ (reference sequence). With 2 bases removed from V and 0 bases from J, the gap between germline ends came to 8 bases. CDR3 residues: CASSLNPGSGNTIYF. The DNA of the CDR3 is TGTGCCAGCAGCTTAAATCCAGGCTCTGGAAACACCATATATTTT.

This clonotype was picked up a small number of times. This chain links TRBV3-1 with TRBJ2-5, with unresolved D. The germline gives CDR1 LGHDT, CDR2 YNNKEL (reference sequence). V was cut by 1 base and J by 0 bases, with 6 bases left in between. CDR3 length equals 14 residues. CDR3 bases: TGTGCCAGCAGCCAAGCGGAGTACCAAGAGACCCAGTACTTC. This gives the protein CASSQAEYQETQYF.

The CDR3: CASSVGSGPRQPQHF. Written as DNA, the CDR3 is TGTGCCAGCAGCGTCGGTTCGGGGCCTAGGCAGCCCCAGCATTTT. V is TRBV9 and J is TRBJ1-5, with D possibly being TRBD1 (5 bases). From germline, CDR1 is SGDLS and CDR2 YYNGEE. This CDR3 is 15 amino acids long. Trimming shortened V by 2 bases and J by 7 bases, and 16 bases separated the two germline ends.

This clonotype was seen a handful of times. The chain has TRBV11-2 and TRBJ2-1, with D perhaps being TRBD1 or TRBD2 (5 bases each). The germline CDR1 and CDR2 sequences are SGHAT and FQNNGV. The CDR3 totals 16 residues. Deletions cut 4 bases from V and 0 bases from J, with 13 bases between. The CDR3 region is CASSSRGESSYNEQFF. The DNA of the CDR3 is TGTGCCAGCAGCTCCAGAGGGGAGAGCTCCTACAATGAGCAGTTCTTC.

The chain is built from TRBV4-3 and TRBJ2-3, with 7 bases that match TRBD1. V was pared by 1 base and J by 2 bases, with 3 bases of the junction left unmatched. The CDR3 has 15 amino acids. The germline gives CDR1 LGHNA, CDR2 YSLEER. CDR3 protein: CASSQGTGFTDTQYF. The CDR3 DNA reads TGCGCCAGCAGCCAAGGGACAGGTTTCACAGATACGCAGTATTTT.

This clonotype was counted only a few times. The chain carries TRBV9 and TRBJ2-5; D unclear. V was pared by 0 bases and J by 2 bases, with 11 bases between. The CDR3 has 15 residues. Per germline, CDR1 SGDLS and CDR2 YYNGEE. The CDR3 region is CASSVVGSRQETQYF. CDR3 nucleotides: TGTGCCAGCAGCGTAGTAGGTAGCAGACAAGAGACCCAGTACTTC. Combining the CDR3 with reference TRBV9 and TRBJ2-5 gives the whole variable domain DSGVTQTPKHLITATGQRVTLRCSPRSGDLSVYWYQQSLDQGLQFLIQYYNGEERAKGNILERFSAQQFPDLHSELNLSSLELGDSALYFCASSVVGSRQETQYFGPGTRLLVL.

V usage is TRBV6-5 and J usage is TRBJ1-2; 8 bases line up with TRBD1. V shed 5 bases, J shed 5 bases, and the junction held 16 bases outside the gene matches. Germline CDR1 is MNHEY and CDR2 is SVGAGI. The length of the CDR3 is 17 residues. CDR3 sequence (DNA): TGTGCCAGCAGTACTCCAGGGGGCGAGGGTGGAATGTATGGCTACACCTTC. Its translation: CASSTPGGEGGMYGYTF.

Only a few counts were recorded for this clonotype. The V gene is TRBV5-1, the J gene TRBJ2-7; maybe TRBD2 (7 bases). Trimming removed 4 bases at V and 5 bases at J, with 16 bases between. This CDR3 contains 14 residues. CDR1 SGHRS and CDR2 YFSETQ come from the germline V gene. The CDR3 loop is CASSPGAGADEQYF. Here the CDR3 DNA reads TGCGCCAGCAGCCCGGGGGCGGGGGCAGACGAGCAGTACTTC.

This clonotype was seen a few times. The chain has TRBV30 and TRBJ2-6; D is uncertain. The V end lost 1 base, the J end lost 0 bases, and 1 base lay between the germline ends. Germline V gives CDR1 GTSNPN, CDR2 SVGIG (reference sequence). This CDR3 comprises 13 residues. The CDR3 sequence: CAWSDSGANVLTF. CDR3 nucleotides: TGTGCCTGGAGTGACTCTGGGGCCAACGTCCTGACTTTC.

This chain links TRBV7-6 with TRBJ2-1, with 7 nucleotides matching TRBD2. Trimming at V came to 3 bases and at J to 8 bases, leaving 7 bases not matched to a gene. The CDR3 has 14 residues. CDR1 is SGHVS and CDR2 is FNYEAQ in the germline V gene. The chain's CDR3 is CASSFGGRADEQFF. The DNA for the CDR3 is TGTGCCAGCAGCTTTGGGGGGAGGGCCGATGAGCAGTTCTTC.

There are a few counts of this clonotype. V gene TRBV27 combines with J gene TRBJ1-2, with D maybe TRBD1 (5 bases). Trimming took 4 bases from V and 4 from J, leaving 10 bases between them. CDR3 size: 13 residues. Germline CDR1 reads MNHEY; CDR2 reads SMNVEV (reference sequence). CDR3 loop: CASSSTEAYGYTF. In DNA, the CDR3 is TGTGCCAGCAGTTCGACAGAGGCCTATGGCTACACCTTC.

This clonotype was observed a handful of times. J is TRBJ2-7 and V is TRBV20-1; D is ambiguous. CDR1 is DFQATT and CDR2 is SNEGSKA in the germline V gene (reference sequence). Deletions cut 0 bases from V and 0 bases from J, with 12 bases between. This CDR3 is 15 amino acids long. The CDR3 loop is CSARDEAWSSYEQYF. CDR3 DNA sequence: TGCAGTGCTAGAGATGAGGCCTGGAGCTCCTACGAGCAGTACTTC.

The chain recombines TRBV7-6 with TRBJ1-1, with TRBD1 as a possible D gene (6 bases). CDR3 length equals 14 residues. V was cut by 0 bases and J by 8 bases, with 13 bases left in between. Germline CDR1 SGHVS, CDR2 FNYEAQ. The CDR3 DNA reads TGTGCCAGCAGCTTAGCCGTGACAGGCTGGGAAGCTTTCTTT. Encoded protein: CASSLAVTGWEAFF.

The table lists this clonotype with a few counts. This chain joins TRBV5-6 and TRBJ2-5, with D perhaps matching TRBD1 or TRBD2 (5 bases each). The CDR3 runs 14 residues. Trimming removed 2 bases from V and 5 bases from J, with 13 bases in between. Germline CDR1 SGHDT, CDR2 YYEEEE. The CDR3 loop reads CASSLAYEGETQYF. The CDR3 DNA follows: TGTGCCAGCAGCTTAGCATATGAGGGGGAGACCCAGTACTTC.

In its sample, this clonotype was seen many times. CDR3 amino acids: CASSNHTRGDYGYTF. DNA for the CDR3: TGTGCCAGCAGTAACCATACGAGAGGGGACTATGGCTACACCTTC. The chain couples TRBV12-3 or TRBV12-4 to TRBJ1-2; TRBD1 is a possible D gene (5 bases). The CDR3 is made up of 15 amino acids. The V end lost 5 bases, the J end lost 3 bases, and 16 bases lay between the germline ends.

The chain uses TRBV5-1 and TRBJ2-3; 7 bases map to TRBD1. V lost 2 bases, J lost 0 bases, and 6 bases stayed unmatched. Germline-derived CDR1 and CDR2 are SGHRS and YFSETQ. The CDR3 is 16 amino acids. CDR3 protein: CASSFGTALSTDTQYF. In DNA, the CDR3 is TGCGCCAGCAGCTTTGGGACAGCCCTCAGCACAGATACGCAGTATTTT. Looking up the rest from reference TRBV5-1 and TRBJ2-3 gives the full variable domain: KAGVTQTPRYLIKTRGQQVTLSCSPISGHRSVSWYQQTPGQGLQFLFEYFSETQRNKGNFPGRFSGRQFSNSRSEMNVSTLELGDSALYLCASSFGTALSTDTQYFGPGTRLTVL.

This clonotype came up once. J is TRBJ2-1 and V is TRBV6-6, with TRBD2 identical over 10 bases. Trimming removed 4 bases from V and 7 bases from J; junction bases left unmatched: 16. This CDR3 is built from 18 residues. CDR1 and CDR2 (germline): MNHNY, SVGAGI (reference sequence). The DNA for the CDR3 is TGTGCCAGCAGTTTCCAAACGATAAGCGGGGGGGTACGGAATGAGCAGTTCTTC. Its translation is CASSFQTISGGVRNEQFF.